Following are 5 T cell receptor beta chains from one sample sequenced in a study of blood T cell repertoires in COVID-19. Data came from immunoSEQ multiplex PCR; TCRdb stores just in-frame clones and leaves some out. Of over 200,000 clones listed, around 90% are singletons. The sequencing input was PBMCs or T cells enriched from blood (not recorded which). The receptors here all came from a woman younger than 45 who had been exposed to COVID-19.

A note on this clone: The sample contains more than one DNA sequence encoding this CDR3. The chain links TRBV5-1 to TRBJ1-2, with D maybe TRBD1 (5 bases). Germline CDR1 SGHRS, CDR2 YFSETQ. V lost 4 bases to trimming and J lost 0 bases, with 13 bases between them. The CDR3 has 15 residues. The CDR3 loop is CASSPGRGANYGYTF. Written as DNA, the CDR3 is TGCGCCAGCAGCCCAGGACGGGGGGCTAACTATGGCTACACCTTC.

This sequence joins TRBV11-2 and TRBJ2-3; no clear D. CDR1 is SGHAT and CDR2 is FQNNGV in the germline V gene. V lost 3 bases and J lost 2, with 9 bases in between. The CDR3 has 14 residues. Here the CDR3 DNA reads TGTGCCAGCAGCTTTCTACTTCACACAGATACGCAGTATTTT. Translated: CASSFLLHTDTQYF.

CDR3 loop: CASSTRTGGGTEAFF. DNA of the CDR3: TGCGCCAGCAGCACCCGGACAGGAGGTGGCACTGAAGCTTTCTTT. V usage is TRBV5-1 and J usage is TRBJ1-1, with 7 positions matching TRBD1. V was clipped by 4 bases and J by 4 bases; unmatched bases: 10. In germline, CDR1 is SGHRS, CDR2 YFSETQ. The CDR3 totals 15 residues.

V gene TRBV2 combines with J gene TRBJ2-7, with a weak D call TRBD2 (5 bases). Germline CDR1 SNHLY, CDR2 FYNNEI. The CDR3 runs to 13 residues. With 8 bases removed from V and 7 bases from J, the gap between germline ends came to 18 bases. The CDR3, as DNA: TGTGCCAGCCTTCCGGGCCCTTCGGGGGAGCAGTACTTC. Its protein is CASLPGPSGEQYF.

This clone was observed a single time. The chain is built from TRBV18 and TRBJ2-7; TRBD2 matches 8 bases. In germline, CDR1 is KGHSH, CDR2 LQKENI. The CDR3 runs 15 residues. V was pared by 5 bases and J by 0 bases, with 6 bases of the junction left unmatched. The CDR3 is CASSFYSGISYEQYF. The CDR3 region has the DNA TGTGCCAGCTCATTTTATAGCGGGATCTCCTACGAGCAGTACTTC.